This T cell receptor beta chain was captured by sequencing in a study of blood T cell repertoires in COVID-19. Using immunoSEQ multiplex PCR, the repertoire was profiled, and TCRdb retains in-frame clones only, with some absent. The table shows about 270,000 clones, with about 87% occurring only once. Looked up from germline, CDR1 is SGHAT and CDR2 is FQNNGV. The CDR3 runs 18 residues. V trimming: 1 base; J trimming: 1 base; junction bases outside the gene matches: 10. Specimen: peripheral blood. This clonotype was sampled from a human donor in a cohort sampled during active COVID-19. The rearrangement links TRBV11-2 to TRBJ2-1; the match to TRBD2 covers 7 bases. This CDR3 is CASSLGLSGGISYNEQFF. CDR3 nucleotides: TGTGCCAGCAGCTTAGGTTTATCCGGGGGGATATCCTACAATGAGCAGTTCTTC.